Shown below are 15 T cell receptor beta chains from a single sample sequenced in a study of blood T cell repertoires in COVID-19. Here immunoSEQ multiplex PCR was the method, and the copy in TCRdb shows in-frame clones only, minus some. The repertoire includes about 150,000 clones, approximately 80% of them detected once, and around 5.1% sits in the top ten. The sample was PBMCs or T cells enriched from blood (not recorded which). These receptors were taken from a man between 65 and 79 years old who had been exposed to COVID-19.

This rearrangement joins TRBV7-9 to TRBJ1-1; TRBD1 is a possible D gene (6 bases). The V end lost 1 base, the J end lost 3 bases, and 12 bases lay between the germline ends. Looked up from germline, CDR1 is SEHNR and CDR2 is FQNEAQ (reference sequence). The CDR3 contains 15 residues. CDR3 sequence: CASSLGDRRYTEAFF. In DNA form, the CDR3 reads TGTGCCAGCAGCTTAGGAGACAGGCGATACACTGAAGCTTTCTTT.

The V and J genes are TRBV5-1 and TRBJ2-5; 7 bases fit TRBD1. Trimming cost V 3 bases and J 4 bases; bases outside gene matches: 9. The CDR3 runs 15 residues. The germline CDR1 and CDR2 sequences are SGHRS and YFSETQ. In DNA, the CDR3 is TGCGCCAGCAGCTGGGGACAGTTGGATGGAGAGACCCAGTACTTC. Translated: CASSWGQLDGETQYF.

V gene TRBV2 combines with J gene TRBJ1-5; D gene ambiguous. Germline CDR1 reads SNHLY; CDR2 reads FYNNEI. Trimming removed 4 bases from V and 7 bases from J, with 20 bases in between. The CDR3 has 16 amino acids. The CDR3 here is CASSAGSAVHGQPQHF. Written as DNA, the CDR3 is TGTGCCAGCAGTGCCGGGTCCGCCGTTCACGGGCAGCCCCAGCATTTT. Drawing the rest from reference TRBV2 and TRBJ1-5, the complete variable domain is EPEVTQTPSHQVTQMGQEVILRCVPISNHLYFYWYRQILGQKVEFLVSFYNNEISEKSEIFDDQFSVERPDGSNFTLKIRSTKLEDSAMYFCASSAGSAVHGQPQHFGDGTRLSIL.

The genes are TRBV5-1 and TRBJ2-2; 7 bases agree with TRBD2. The CDR3 is 15 amino acids. The trim removed 4 bases at V and 4 bases at J, leaving 7 bases unmatched. Per the germline V gene, CDR1 is SGHRS and CDR2 is YFSETQ. CDR3 nucleotide sequence: TGCGCCAGCAGCGGCGGGAGACCCCTCACCGGGGAGCTGTTTTTT. This sequence encodes CASSGGRPLTGELFF.

In its sample, this clone was seen a few times. The rearrangement joins TRBV7-8 to TRBJ2-1, with TRBD2 matching 15 bases. Germline V lookup: CDR1 SGHVS, CDR2 FQNEAQ. The CDR3 loop spans 18 amino acids. The junction had 11 bases not matched to a gene; V was cut back by 2 bases and J by 9 bases. The CDR3 DNA follows: TGTGCCAGCAGCTTAACGAGTGGACTAGCGGGAGGGCCAGGTGAGCAGTTCTTC. It specifies CASSLTSGLAGGPGEQFF.

This sequence joins TRBV18 and TRBJ1-3; D possibly corresponds to TRBD1 (6 bases). Germline V gene lookup returns CDR1 KGHSH and CDR2 LQKENI. The CDR3 length is 15 residues. V shed 2 bases and J shed 0 bases, with 8 bases lying between them. The CDR3 DNA follows: TGTGCCAGCTCACCAGTGGACAGCTCTGGAAACACCATATATTTT. This gives the protein CASSPVDSSGNTIYF.

This clone was observed a few times. The CDR3 sequence is CASSEWVQGWDQPQHF. In DNA form, the CDR3 reads TGTGCCAGCAGTGAGTGGGTTCAGGGGTGGGATCAGCCCCAGCATTTT. The rearrangement joins TRBV6-2 or TRBV6-3 to TRBJ1-5, with TRBD1 as a possible D gene (6 bases). V was clipped by 5 bases and J by 5 bases, with 19 bases between them. The CDR3 sequence is 16 residues long. Germline values: CDR1 MNHEY, CDR2 SVGEGT.

This chain connects TRBV24-1 to TRBJ2-3; the match to TRBD1 covers 11 bases. CDR1 is KGHDR and CDR2 is SFDVKD in the germline V gene. V gave up 5 bases and J gave up 5 bases; unmatched junction bases: 8. The CDR3 covers 16 residues. This CDR3 is CATSGVGTGGQDTQYF. The CDR3 nucleotides read TGTGCCACCAGTGGTGTCGGGACAGGGGGTCAAGATACGCAGTATTTT.

This chain connects TRBV15 to TRBJ1-1, with D tentatively TRBD1 (5 bases). Germline CDR1 and CDR2: LNHNV and YYDKDF (reference sequence). The V gene lost 2 bases and the J gene lost 5 bases, with 12 bases spanning the gap. The CDR3 runs to 14 residues. Here the CDR3 DNA reads TGTGCCACCAGCAGACAGGGCGGCGGAACTGAAGCTTTCTTT. This sequence encodes CATSRQGGGTEAFF.

The CDR3 DNA sequence: TGTGCCAGCAGCTTGATCGGGGAGGGGAATCAGCCCCAGCATTTT. Translation: CASSLIGEGNQPQHF. This chain links TRBV5-8 with TRBJ1-5, with a possible D match to TRBD1 (5 bases). Germline CDR1 SGHTS, CDR2 YDEGEE. V shed 1 base and J shed 4 bases, with 12 bases lying between them. CDR3 size: 15 residues.

The V gene is TRBV5-4, the J gene TRBJ2-2; 7 bases align to TRBD1. The CDR3 is 15 amino acids. The V and J ends lost 0 bases and 4 bases, in that order; junction bases with no gene match: 3. Per germline, CDR1 SGHNT and CDR2 YYREEE (reference sequence). CDR3 amino acids: CASSLGAGGTGELFF. The CDR3 bases are TGTGCCAGCAGCTTGGGAGCAGGGGGCACCGGGGAGCTGTTTTTT.

The CDR3 sequence: CASTYRGANEKLFF. CDR3 coding DNA: TGTGCCAGCACCTACAGGGGTGCTAATGAAAAACTGTTTTTT. The gene calls are TRBV5-6 and TRBJ1-4, with TRBD1 identical over 7 bases. V lost 6 bases to trimming and J lost 3 bases; unmatched junction nucleotides: 5. Germline-derived CDR1 and CDR2 are SGHDT and YYEEEE. The CDR3 totals 14 residues.

The chain recombines TRBV28 with TRBJ2-7; the D gene is possibly TRBD2 (7 bases). The CDR3 has 12 amino acids. CDR1 is MDHEN, CDR2 SYDVKM, per germline. Between the trimmed V and J ends, which lost 6 bases and 6 bases, there was a span of 12 bases. The CDR3 spells CASRGGAAEQYF. In DNA, the CDR3 is TGTGCCAGCAGAGGGGGGGCAGCCGAGCAGTACTTC.

The chain employs TRBV28 and TRBJ2-7; maybe TRBD1 (5 bases). V was pared by 3 bases and J by 2 bases, with 8 bases between. The CDR3 has 13 amino acids. Germline V lookup: CDR1 MDHEN, CDR2 SYDVKM. DNA of the CDR3: TGTGCCAGCAGTTTGAACAGGCCCTACGAGCAGTACTTC. It codes for CASSLNRPYEQYF.

This chain uses TRBV7-2 with TRBJ2-5; 9 bases are a match to TRBD1. The germline V gene encodes CDR1 SGHTA and CDR2 FQGNSA. CDR3 length: 14 amino acids. V trimming: 5 bases; J trimming: 3 bases; junction bases outside the gene matches: 4. The chain's CDR3 is CASSPRQGEETQYF. Here the CDR3 DNA reads TGTGCCAGCAGCCCCCGACAGGGGGAAGAGACCCAGTACTTC.